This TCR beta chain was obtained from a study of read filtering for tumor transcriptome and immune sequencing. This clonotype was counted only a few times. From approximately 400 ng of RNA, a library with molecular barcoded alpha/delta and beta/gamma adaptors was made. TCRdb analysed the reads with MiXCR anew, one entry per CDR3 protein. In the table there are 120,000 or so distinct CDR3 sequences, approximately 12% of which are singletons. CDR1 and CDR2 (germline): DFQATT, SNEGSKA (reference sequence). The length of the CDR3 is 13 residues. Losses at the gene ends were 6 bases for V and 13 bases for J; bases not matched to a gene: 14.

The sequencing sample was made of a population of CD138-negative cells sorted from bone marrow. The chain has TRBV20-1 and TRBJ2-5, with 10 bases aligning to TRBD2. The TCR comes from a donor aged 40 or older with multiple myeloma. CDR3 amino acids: CSANVLAGAAAYF. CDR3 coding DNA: TGCAGTGCCAATGTCCTAGCGGGGGCTGCTGCGTACTTC.